A selection of T cell receptor beta chains follows, all from one sample in a study of blood T cell repertoires in COVID-19. The repertoire was sequenced with immunoSEQ multiplex PCR; TCRdb's copy has only in-frame clones and lacks some. Of approximately 150,000 clones listed, about 88% were seen once; the top ten hold roughly 18%. The sequenced material came from peripheral blood. These receptors were collected from an elderly woman with acute or convalescent COVID-19. The CDR3 runs from the conserved cysteine through the conserved F or W. D genes are given only for firm matches. Where a row states a size, it is once, few, many or the class of an expanded clone; other rows omit it.

v_gene	d_gene	j_gene	abundance	CDR3aa	CDR3nt
TRBV3-1/TRBV3-2	NA	TRBJ1-1	NA	CASSQYVQGWEGAFF	TGTGCCAGCAGCCAATACGTTCAGGGTTGGGAAGGAGCTTTCTTT
TRBV12-5	TRBD1	TRBJ2-1	NA	CASGLGTGTGSAGGEQFF	TGTGCTAGTGGTTTAGGGACCGGGACAGGGTCCGCTGGGGGTGAGCAGTTCTTC
TRBV6-4	NA	TRBJ2-5	NA	CASHTRRAQYF	TGTGCCAGCCATACCCGTCGGGCCCAGTACTTC
TRBV5-6	NA	TRBJ1-3	once	CASSFVESGNTIYF	TGTGCCAGCAGCTTCGTCGAGTCTGGAAACACCATATATTTT
TRBV11-3	NA	TRBJ2-3	NA	CASSLRESSTDTQYF	TGTGCCAGCAGCCTCCGGGAGAGTAGCACAGATACGCAGTATTTT
TRBV19	NA	TRBJ1-5	NA	CASRVQGIGNQPQHF	TGTGCCAGTAGGGTCCAGGGAATTGGGAATCAGCCCCAGCATTTT
TRBV5-5	TRBD1	TRBJ1-2	NA	CASSRTGDGYTF	TGTGCCAGCAGCCGGACAGGGGATGGCTACACCTTC
TRBV10-3	TRBD1	TRBJ2-7	NA	CAISELTGYEQYF	TGTGCCATCAGTGAGTTGACAGGGTACGAGCAGTACTTC
TRBV5-1	TRBD1	TRBJ2-3	NA	CASSLGTVRTDTQYF	TGCGCCAGCAGCTTAGGGACAGTACGCACAGATACGCAGTATTTT
TRBV28	NA	TRBJ2-5	NA	CASSTRREQETQYF	TGTGCCAGCAGCACCCGGAGGGAACAAGAGACCCAGTACTTC
TRBV28	NA	TRBJ2-2	NA	CASSFPGTHTGELFF	TGTGCCAGCAGTTTCCCTGGCACCCACACCGGGGAGCTGTTTTTT
TRBV7-7	NA	TRBJ2-5	NA	CASSLVGGRGETQYF	TGTGCTAGCAGCTTAGTCGGGGGTCGAGGAGAGACCCAGTACTTC
TRBV21-1	NA	TRBJ2-4	NA	CASSKFWTSLAKNIQYF	TGTGCCAGCAGCAAATTTTGGACTAGCCTAGCCAAAAACATTCAGTACTTC
TRBV28	NA	TRBJ2-1	NA	CASSDRQGTNEQFF	TGTGCCAGCAGTGATCGCCAGGGTACGAATGAGCAGTTCTTC
TRBV7-9	NA	TRBJ1-3	once	CASSLARGFGNTIYF	TGTGCCAGCAGCTTAGCGCGCGGTTTTGGAAACACCATATATTTT
TRBV18	TRBD1	TRBJ2-3	once	CASSPLGATGVRTDTQYF	TGTGCCAGCTCACCACTAGGGGCGACAGGGGTGCGCACAGATACGCAGTATTTT